The clone carrying this T cell receptor beta chain is a singleton in its sample. The assay was immunoSEQ multiplex PCR, and TCRdb's table has in-frame clones only and misses some. The data show approximately 32,000 clones, with approximately 89% seen just once and about 4.8% held by the top ten. This specimen belongs to a study of T cell changes during pregnancy in multiple sclerosis. The J segment lost 5 bases and the V segment lost 4 bases, leaving 1 base of the junction unmatched. Germline assignment: CDR1 SEHNR and CDR2 FQNEAQ (reference sequence). This CDR3 contains 12 residues. This sequence was found in a female donor with multiple sclerosis, enrolled in a pregnancy study. The source was CD8+ T cells from peripheral blood mononuclear cells, collected in the first trimester of pregnancy. The V call is TRBV7-9, the J call TRBJ2-7, with TRBD1 identical over 8 bases. CDR3 amino acids: CASSSGQDEQYF. DNA of the CDR3: TGTGCCAGCAGCTCGGGACAGGACGAGCAGTACTTC. Variable domain in full (rest from reference TRBV7-9 and TRBJ2-7): DTGVSQNPRHKITKRGQNVTFRCDPISEHNRLYWYRQTLGQGPEFLTYFQNEAQLEKSRLLSDRFSAERPKGSFSTLEIQRTEQGDSAMYLCASSSGQDEQYFGPGTRLTVT.